This TCR beta chain was recorded in a study of cytomegalovirus exposure and HLA in healthy donors (dated by TCRdb to the late 2010s). About the study as a whole: An earlier analysis of 587 of the donors reported about 300 Gb of sequence data and 95 million to 140 million unique TCR beta sequences obtained from some 200 million T cells. Besides the first cohort of hundreds of subjects, a separate validation cohort made up of 120 different subjects was used. The study was designed to test whether signatures of past pathogen exposure could be identified by cataloging public T cell receptors. The later analysis used no new phenotypic data to find candidate immune exposures, relying instead on TCR beta sequences and their occurrence across donors. The genetic ancestry cluster associated with self-reported Caucasian donors included about 84% of the roughly 360 genotyped donors. The study combined high-throughput TCR immunosequencing, statistical association of individual TCRs with disease status, and machine learning to predict cytomegalovirus infection status. Class I and class II HLA loci were covered by the typing at four-digit resolution. The number of donors typed differed by locus, with about 620-630 for A, B, C, DRB1 and DQB1, roughly 550 for DQA1, about 610 for DPA1, and some 440 for DPB1. An early release that covered around 590 HLA-typed donors contained about 300 gigabases of sequencing data and tens of millions of unique TCR sequences. The T cell repertoires of some 700 subjects were profiled by immunosequencing and related to cytomegalovirus serostatus. All discovery cohort repertoires had been generated on a single sequencing platform. Donor age, sex, ethnicity and CMV serostatus were compiled together with the repertoire data. Across some 400 genotyped donors of the cohort, an average of 235,054 unique TCR beta nucleotide sequences per donor were sequenced, and roughly a sixth of those sequences were non-productive. Genome-wide SNP genotypes for about three fifths of the roughly 670 donors were used in a later genetic analysis, which treated that subset as a discovery cohort. Because of strong linkage in the cohort, five DR-DQ haplotypes were treated as single units for association and clustering. To decide whether each TCR beta V gene segment behaved as functional or pseudogenic, an earlier analysis of fewer than 750 of the donors relied on high-throughput TCR beta sequencing. A later analysis re-examined previously published TCR beta repertoires from just over 650 donors and added high-resolution HLA genotyping to investigate patterns of TCR occurrence.

Study-wide conclusions, independent of this receptor: The presence/absence analyses assumed that sequencing depth was roughly uniform across donors, and that assumption may not be true. Most TCR sequences were seen in very few donors, while some public TCRs were found in many individuals. The earlier analysis of 587 of the donors excluded some 15 rarely observed V segments, including chromosome 9 orphons, because counts were too low. A further reported finding was that TCR beta sequences accurately predicted the HLA-A and HLA-B alleles for most subjects in the first cohort. A later analysis reported that several top co-occurrence clusters appeared linked to parvovirus B19, influenza, CMV and Epstein-Barr virus. Linkage disequilibrium might explain the correlated functional status among segregating V segments, but an unknown experimental factor could not be excluded. According to a later analysis, most CMV-associated TCR beta chains appeared to be HLA-restricted, and the HLA associations seemed to be driven largely by CMV exposure. The 87-base-pair reads could not distinguish some IMGT-functional V segments, including TRBV6-2 and TRBV6-3, so those segments were excluded. Immune exposure information for the cohort was limited to CMV serostatus. In a later analysis, HLA-associated TCR beta chains showed more clonal expansion and lower generation probabilities than non-associated chains that were equally common. This cohort had only TCR beta chains sequenced, and the lack of alpha or paired-chain data limited which features could be detected. In a later analysis, the rate of TCR association differed among HLA loci, with DRB1 alleles having the most associated TCRs and HLA-C alleles having the fewest. A later analysis associated about 18,000 TCR beta sequences with specific HLA alleles at a false discovery rate of 0.05. Because HLA typing was missing for some donors at each locus, association tests included only the typed subset. When HLA alleles, especially DR and DQ, strongly co-occurred, attributing TCR associations to individual alleles was difficult. According to the authors, the approach could potentially be generalized to other disease states and immunological phenotypes. A few of the identified cytomegalovirus-associated TCR beta chains were confirmed in vitro to be specific for cytomegalovirus antigens. According to a later genetic analysis, donors in an Asian-associated ancestry cluster had fewer N-insertions in productive TCRs than the approximately 710-donor mean. V-gene and J-gene trimming of TCR beta chains was associated with a missense DCLRE1C variant in a later genetic analysis, and the association was replicated in an independent cohort. The sequencing pipeline was judged likely to have produced a cluster of highly shared sequence variants as a technical artifact. The study gave a list of more than 150 TCR beta chains associated with cytomegalovirus. In an earlier analysis of fewer than 700 of the donors, most TCR beta V segments appeared in productive rearrangements about 87% or about 30% of the time, broadly matching IMGT annotations. The classifier was reported to diagnose cytomegalovirus status with high specificity and sensitivity in both the original cohort and the validation cohort.

The library was built by means of the immunoSEQ multiplex PCR assay. A mixture of 60 forward primers for TCR Vbeta segments and 13 reverse primers for TCR Jbeta segments was used in the multiplex PCR. The CDR3 region of rearranged TCR beta genes was amplified from genomic DNA by a multiplex PCR assay. The amplified TCR beta libraries were sequenced on the Illumina HiSeq System as 87-base-pair reads. The study's own analysis went as follows. A later analysis counted tens of millions of unique TCR beta chains across the approximately 700 repertoires, and roughly 9.9 million of these chains were shared by at least two donors. Raw reads were error-corrected and collapsed into unique sequences with a nearest-neighbor algorithm that merged closely related sequences to remove PCR and sequencing errors. To assign V, D and J gene segments, CDR3 sequences were aligned to IMGT reference sequences. For a sequence to be retained, a match of at least six nucleotides was required to both a V gene segment and a J gene segment. Rearrangements were classified as productive when the CDR3 lacked stop codons and remained in frame with V and J, and all other rearrangements were classified as non-productive. Following IMGT convention, CDR3 was defined as the stretch from the second conserved V-encoded cysteine to the conserved J-encoded phenylalanine. The earlier analysis of about 610 of the donors excluded any sequence lacking an unambiguous match to a single V gene segment. In an earlier analysis of 500 to 750 of the donors, V segments were called functional above 56.7% productive rearrangements and were called segregating when the between-donor standard deviation exceeded 5%. To diagnose cytomegalovirus status from the catalog of TCR beta chain sequences, a statistical classification framework was built. In a later analysis, V and J genes were assigned by comparing TCR nucleotide sequences against IMGT/GENE-DB human TR gene sequences. The TCRdist pipeline was used in a later analysis to assign CDR3 sequences and most-parsimonious VDJ recombination scenarios. In a later analysis, every TCR beta chain was defined by the combination of its CDR3 amino acid sequence and its V-gene family, and reads without a unique V-gene family were dropped. To address suspected cross-contamination and a sequencing artifact, a later analysis removed under 600 highly shared, low-generation-probability nucleotide sequences. In a later analysis, a clonal expansion index for each public chain was calculated from normalized within-repertoire ranks of inferred template counts. In a later analysis, generation probabilities were computed with a VDJ recombination model fitted to out-of-frame rearrangements, and the resulting probabilities were checked against IGoR. In a later analysis, TCR-TCR, TCR-HLA and TCR-CMV co-occurrence was scored with hypergeometric tests, and a repertoire-size bias correction was applied to TCR pairs. False discovery rates were estimated in a later analysis by permuting HLA or CMV assignments 20 times. A later analysis grouped co-occurring TCRs with DBSCAN, adding TCRdist sequence similarity when clustering within HLA-allele-positive subsets. Repertoires with fewer than 30,000 or more than 120,000 public chains, plus five repertoires with anomalous nucleotide sharing, were excluded from co-occurrence clustering. TCRdb limited this immuneACCESS table to in-frame rearrangements with V and J called. A share of clones is missing; checked studies link under half to unresolved V genes, and the rest is unexplained. V, J and clone size are taken as reported in that table, and D and trimming were inferred from the DNA itself. The sample table records some 120,000 clones; roughly 80% of these occur just once. The top ten clonotypes cover 22% of the sample.

In total, approximately 700 healthy bone marrow donors made up the cohort. Cohort members were all nominally healthy when sampled, although unrecorded immune exposures were likely present. The donor tested CMV seropositive and was one of the 289 seropositive cohort members. Each donor provided a peripheral blood sample, and peripheral blood mononuclear cells were used for TCR beta sequencing. Genomic DNA extraction from the blood cell samples was performed with the Qiagen DNeasy Blood Extraction Kit. The germline V gene supplies CDR1 SGHRS and CDR2 YFSETQ. Counted from cysteine to phenylalanine, this CDR3 has 16 amino acids. Left in the record is the CDR3 DNA by itself, 48 bases read in frame from the first base. As concerns this clone: The antigen it recognizes is unknown. One end of the junction fails to match germline, which may point to a read error.

This receptor chain uses TRBV5-1 and TRBJ2-3; a stretch of 14 junction bases matches TRBD2. Sequencing used PBMCs. This TCR was sampled from a man aged 25 to 40 in good health and CMV-seropositive. This receptor carries the CDR3 CASSLGTSGSIDTQYF. The DNA sequence is as follows: TGCGCCAGCAGCCTCGGGACTAGCGGGAGCATAGATACGCAGTATTTT.